These 24 T cell receptor beta chains were all obtained from the same sample, sequenced in a study of blood T cell repertoires in COVID-19. Using immunoSEQ multiplex PCR, the repertoire was profiled, and TCRdb retains in-frame clones only, with some absent. The sample gives 200,000 to 300,000 clones, about 87% of which show up once; less than 5% is in the top ten. The sequencing input was peripheral blood. The receptor source for this set is a man aged 55 to 70 who had recovered from COVID-19.

The V call is TRBV7-9, the J call TRBJ2-7, with a tentative D call TRBD2 (6 bases). Between the trimmed V and J ends, which lost 1 base and 5 bases, there was a span of 15 bases. CDR1 is SEHNR, CDR2 FQNEAQ, per germline (reference sequence). This CDR3 comprises 15 residues. The CDR3 sequence: CASSLEGGQPNEQYF. The CDR3 DNA reads as TGTGCCAGCAGCTTAGAGGGAGGCCAACCTAACGAGCAGTACTTC.

The chain couples TRBV5-8 to TRBJ1-1, with 8 bases matching TRBD1. Trimming took 4 bases from V and 7 from J; bases not matched to a gene: 9. The CDR3 covers 14 residues. Germline V gives CDR1 SGHTS, CDR2 YDEGEE. The CDR3 DNA follows: TGTGCCAGCAGCCCAGCCGGGACAGGACATGAAGCTTTCTTT. Its protein is CASSPAGTGHEAFF.

The genes are TRBV9 and TRBJ1-3; TRBD1 matches at 8 bases. The germline V gene encodes CDR1 SGDLS and CDR2 YYNGEE. The CDR3 spans 18 residues. The V and J ends lost 3 bases and 4 bases, in that order; junction bases with no gene match: 15. The CDR3 bases are TGTGCCAGCAGCGCCCACGCACAACAGGGGGATTACGGAAACACCATATATTTT. It yields the protein CASSAHAQQGDYGNTIYF.

This chain uses TRBV11-2 with TRBJ1-2; D remains ambiguous. This CDR3 contains 13 residues. Trimming pared 0 bases from V and 8 bases from J, leaving 10 bases between. Per the germline V gene, CDR1 is SGHAT and CDR2 is FQNNGV. CDR3 region: CASSLEATPGYTF. In DNA form, the CDR3 reads TGTGCCAGCAGCTTAGAGGCCACCCCGGGCTACACCTTC.

This chain uses TRBV5-1 with TRBJ2-7; TRBD1 matches 8 bases. The CDR3 runs 16 residues. The V and J ends lost 3 bases and 2 bases, in that order; junction bases with no gene match: 10. Germline loops: CDR1 SGHRS, CDR2 YFSETQ. The CDR3 spells CASSSPSGGITYEQYF. CDR3 in DNA: TGCGCCAGCAGCTCTCCATCAGGGGGCATCACCTACGAGCAGTACTTC.

J is TRBJ1-2 and V is TRBV29-1; a weak D match, TRBD1 (5 bases). The CDR3 loop spans 15 amino acids. V dropped 0 bases and J dropped 8 bases, with 19 bases sitting between them. Germline V gene sequence: CDR1 SQVTM, CDR2 ANQGSEA. The CDR3 protein is CSVEDARGPIWGYTF. Written as DNA, the CDR3 is TGCAGCGTTGAAGATGCAAGGGGCCCCATTTGGGGCTACACCTTC.

CDR3 nucleotide sequence: TGTGCCAGCAGCCCGCGAGGTGGGTCTGGAAACACCATATATTTT. Translation: CASSPRGGSGNTIYF. The chain uses TRBV7-2 and TRBJ1-3, with unresolved D. The CDR3 has 15 amino acids. CDR1 SGHTA and CDR2 FQGNSA come from the germline V gene. Deletions cut 5 bases from V and 1 base from J, with 12 bases between.

V gene TRBV6-5 combines with J gene TRBJ1-2; D may be TRBD1 (5 bases). V lost 6 bases, J lost 8 bases, and 22 bases lay in between. Germline V CDR1 and CDR2: MNHEY, SVGAGI. The CDR3 runs 15 residues. The chain's CDR3 is CASSRSFRGSRGYTF. CDR3 in DNA: TGTGCCAGCAGCCGTTCTTTTCGGGGGTCGAGGGGCTACACCTTC.

This clone was seen a single time. The CDR3 protein is CASSRYPSEKLFF. Here the CDR3 DNA reads TGTGCCAGCAGCCGGTATCCTTCCGAAAAACTGTTTTTT. This chain joins TRBV7-7 and TRBJ1-4; D gene ambiguous. This CDR3 has 13 amino acids. The V end lost 5 bases, the J end lost 8 bases, and 12 bases lay between the germline ends. Looked up from germline, CDR1 is SSHAT and CDR2 is FNYEAQ (reference sequence).

The V gene is TRBV2, the J gene TRBJ1-1, with D perhaps TRBD1 (5 bases). The V gene lost 8 bases and the J gene lost 8 bases, with 15 bases spanning the gap. Germline lookup yields CDR1 SNHLY and CDR2 FYNNEI. This CDR3 has 12 residues. The CDR3 DNA reads as TGTGCCAGCGCTCGGAGGGGCAAGGAAGCTTTCTTT. As protein: CASARRGKEAFF.

This chain uses TRBV2 with TRBJ2-3, with 10 positions matching TRBD2. CDR1 and CDR2 (germline): SNHLY, FYNNEI. V gave up 4 bases and J gave up 0 bases; unmatched junction bases: 4. The length of the CDR3 is 16 residues. The CDR3 DNA is TGTGCCAGCAGTGGAGGGACTAGCGCCAGCACAGATACGCAGTATTTT. Protein sequence: CASSGGTSASTDTQYF.

V usage is TRBV4-1 and J usage is TRBJ2-7; D is unresolved. CDR3 size: 12 residues. The germline V gene has CDR1 MGHRA and CDR2 YSYEKL. V was trimmed by 2 bases and J by 5 bases, leaving 7 bases between them. For the CDR3, the DNA is TGCGCCAGCAGCCAATCCCCGGACGAGCAGTACTTC. This codes for CASSQSPDEQYF.

V is TRBV9 and J is TRBJ2-4; possible D gene TRBD2, 5 bases. Germline CDR1 is SGDLS and CDR2 is YYNGEE. The CDR3 totals 14 residues. The V gene lost 4 bases and the J gene lost 1 base, with 9 bases spanning the gap. CDR3 sequence reads: CASSFGEAKNIQYF. The CDR3 bases are TGTGCCAGCAGCTTCGGGGAGGCCAAAAACATTCAGTACTTC.

The rearrangement links TRBV6-5 to TRBJ2-2; TRBD2 might be the D (5 bases). The germline CDR1 and CDR2 sequences are MNHEY and SVGAGI. CDR3 length: 13 amino acids. V was trimmed by 9 bases and J by 6 bases, leaving 14 bases between them. In DNA form, the CDR3 reads TGTGCCAGTGCCGTCGCGGGTCCCGGGGAGCTGTTTTTT. It codes for CASAVAGPGELFF.

V usage is TRBV5-1 and J usage is TRBJ1-5; D is unclear. The CDR3 consists of 15 residues. The germline gives CDR1 SGHRS, CDR2 YFSETQ. V lost 0 bases to trimming and J lost 2 bases, with 9 bases between them. In DNA form, the CDR3 reads TGCGCCAGCAGCTTGGAAACGGGTGGCAATCAGCCCCAGCATTTT. Its translation is CASSLETGGNQPQHF.

In its sample, this clone was seen many times. CDR3 in DNA: TGTGCCAGCAGTTCGTTGACAGGGGGAAGCCAGCCCCAGCATTTT. Encoded protein: CASSSLTGGSQPQHF. The chain has TRBV28 and TRBJ1-5; TRBD1 matches 9 bases. V shed 4 bases and J 7 bases; nucleotides not matched to a gene: 8. The length of the CDR3 is 15 residues. Germline V gene data show CDR1 as MDHEN and CDR2 as SYDVKM.

The chain joins TRBV27 to TRBJ2-1, with D unclear. CDR3 length equals 14 residues. Trimming stripped 3 bases from V and 4 bases from J, with 10 bases between. Germline assignment: CDR1 MNHEY and CDR2 SMNVEV (reference sequence). Here the CDR3 reads CASSLRIGYNEQFF. The CDR3 DNA reads TGTGCCAGCAGTTTGAGGATCGGGTACAATGAGCAGTTCTTC.

This sequence joins TRBV19 and TRBJ1-2; TRBD1 matches 11 bases. The CDR3 has 14 residues. V dropped 10 bases and J dropped 2; count of bases not matched to a gene: 6. Germline lookup yields CDR1 LNHDA and CDR2 SQIVND (reference sequence). In DNA form, the CDR3 reads TGTGCCACCTCAGGGACAGGGGGAAACTATGGCTACACCTTC. Translating it yields CATSGTGGNYGYTF.

This chain connects TRBV11-3 to TRBJ2-2; 14 bases match TRBD2. In germline, CDR1 is SGHNT, CDR2 YENEEA. The V gene end was trimmed by 8 bases and the J gene end by 3 bases; junction bases not matched to a gene: 11. CDR3 size: 18 residues. The chain's CDR3 is CASPPTSGGALDTGELFF. The CDR3, as DNA: TGTGCCAGCCCCCCGACTAGCGGGGGGGCCCTCGACACCGGGGAGCTGTTTTTT.

The CDR3 DNA is TGTGCCAGCAGTTCCCTTAGGCGGGAGCAGTACTTC. Translating it yields CASSSLRREQYF. V usage is TRBV6-5 and J usage is TRBJ2-7; no firm D call. V lost 4 bases to trimming and J lost 7 bases, with 11 bases between them. The CDR3 is made up of 12 amino acids. CDR1 and CDR2 from the germline V gene are MNHEY and SVGAGI.

This rearrangement joins TRBV30 to TRBJ2-5; 10 bases agree with TRBD2. CDR1 and CDR2 from the germline V gene are GTSNPN and SVGIG (reference sequence). The CDR3 runs 16 residues. V lost 0 bases, J lost 4 bases, and 8 bases stayed unmatched. CDR3 nucleotides: TGTGCCTGGAGTGTACAAATTTTAGCGGGGGGAGAGACCCAGTACTTC. As protein: CAWSVQILAGGETQYF.

A few counts support this clone. V gene TRBV27 combines with J gene TRBJ2-7; tentatively, D is TRBD1 (6 bases). Germline CDR1 is MNHEY and CDR2 is SMNVEV (reference sequence). The CDR3 loop spans 15 amino acids. V was cut by 3 bases and J by 0 bases, with 12 bases left in between. CDR3 DNA: TGTGCCAGCAGTTTGGGGGCAGCGAGCTCCTACGAGCAGTACTTC. As protein: CASSLGAASSYEQYF.

The rearrangement links TRBV4-2 to TRBJ2-3; 7 bases are shared with TRBD1. The germline CDR1 and CDR2 sequences are LGHNA and YNFKEQ. J was trimmed by 1 base and V by 1 base; bases with no gene match: 5. This CDR3 is 16 amino acids long. CDR3 DNA: TGTGCCAGCAGCCAAGGAAAGGGGGCTCGCACAGATACGCAGTATTTT. It translates to CASSQGKGARTDTQYF.

The chain combines TRBV5-6 with TRBJ2-1; 9 nucleotides match TRBD2. The CDR3 contains 16 residues. J lost 3 bases, V lost 0 bases, and 4 bases had no gene match. In germline, CDR1 is SGHDT, CDR2 YYEEEE. Written as DNA, the CDR3 is TGTGCCAGCAGCTTGGGCGGGGGGGCGGTCTACAATGAGCAGTTCTTC. Amino acid sequence: CASSLGGGAVYNEQFF.